The rows below give T cell receptor beta chains drawn from one sample of a study of blood T cells in healthy people across ages. Each CDR3 protein gets one entry after TCRdb re-called the 5' RACE reads with MiXCR. Among 1.5 million to 2 million distinct CDR3 sequences listed, 35% to 50% were seen once. Input material: blood. These receptors originate from a human donor in good health. Both conserved end residues are part of each CDR3. Fields, in order: clone size, V gene, J gene, D gene, CDR3 DNA, CDR3 protein. The D gene is left open where the match is weak. Size is stated for part of the rows, as once, few or many counts, or as a class when the clone is expanded.

few	TRBV20-1	TRBJ2-5	TRBD1	TGCAGTGCTCCTAGACAGGGTCAAGAGACCCAGTACTTC	CSAPRQGQETQYF
.	TRBV6-6	TRBJ1-2	.	TGTGCCAGCAGTTACTACGGCTCCTATGGCTACACCTTC	CASSYYGSYGYTF
.	TRBV18	TRBJ1-1	TRBD1	TGTGCCAGCTCCCCCGAACAGGGGGCCGCTGAAGCTTTCTTT	CASSPEQGAAEAFF
.	TRBV27	TRBJ2-7	TRBD1	TGTGCCAGCAGTTATACAGGGGACCGTTGCTACGAGCAGTACTTC	CASSYTGDRCYEQYF
few	TRBV4-3	TRBJ2-1	TRBD2	TGCGCCAGCAGCCTCCTCCCTGGCGGGGGGTCATACAATGAGCAGTTCTTC	CASSLLPGGGSYNEQFF
few	TRBV4-3	TRBJ2-7	.	TGCGCCAGCAGCCAAGAAGCCACTGCAGGAACCTACGAGCAGTACTTC	CASSQEATAGTYEQYF
.	TRBV7-2	TRBJ1-2	.	TGTGCCAGCAGCGCGACACTTCGTGGCTACACCTTC	CASSATLRGYTF
.	TRBV7-2	TRBJ2-1	.	TGTGCCAGCAGCTTAGTAATGCGGGTCAGAGCGGCCCCCTACAATGAGCAGTTCTTC	CASSLVMRVRAAPYNEQFF
.	TRBV7-2	TRBJ2-1	.	TGTGCCAGCAGCAGAGATGAGGGAGAGACCCAGTTCTTC	CASSRDEGETQFF
.	TRBV19	TRBJ1-4	.	TGTGCCAGTAGTATGTCTTTACAGGGAGGCGAAAAACTGTTTTTT	CASSMSLQGGEKLFF
.	TRBV30	TRBJ1-1	.	TGTGCCTGGAGTGCCCGATATTACACAGGGTTGGGCACTGAAGCTTTCTTT	CAWSARYYTGLGTEAFF
.	TRBV20-1	TRBJ2-3	.	TGCAGTGCTCCTCCCGGGACACTCAGCACAGATACGCAGTATTTT	CSAPPGTLSTDTQYF
.	TRBV29-1	TRBJ2-2	TRBD2	TGCAGCGTTGTCCTCCAGGGACTATCGAACACCGGGGAGCTGTTTTTT	CSVVLQGLSNTGELFF
.	TRBV20-1	TRBJ2-7	.	TGCAGTGCTAGAGATCGGATCTCTCCCTACGAGCAGTACTTC	CSARDRISPYEQYF
.	TRBV5-1	TRBJ2-1	.	TGCGCCAGCAGCAATAGGTTGGCAGGACAAAACAATGAGCAGTTCTTC	CASSNRLAGQNNEQFF
.	TRBV12-3/TRBV12-4	TRBJ1-6	.	TGTGCCAGCAGTTTACAGGAAAGCTCCTATAATTCACCCCTCCACTTT	CASSLQESSYNSPLHF
many	TRBV10-3	TRBJ2-2	.	TGTGCCATCAGTGAGGGAAGGGGATGGATTCACGGGGAGCTGTTTTTT	CAISEGRGWIHGELFF
few	TRBV7-9	TRBJ2-7	TRBD2	TGTGCCAGCAGCTTTCCCGGGGGACTAGCGGAATACGAGCAGTACTTC	CASSFPGGLAEYEQYF
few	TRBV24-1	TRBJ2-6	TRBD1	TGTGCCACCAGTGATTCCGCCGGGACAGGGGTCCTTGCCTCTGGGGCCAACGTCCTGACTTTC	CATSDSAGTGVLASGANVLTF
.	TRBV5-4	TRBJ2-1	.	TGTGCCAGCAGCTTGGGGGGCGGGATCCCAGGGTACAATGAGCAGTTCTTC	CASSLGGGIPGYNEQFF